This T cell receptor beta chain was observed in a study of early stage breast cancer tumors. Blood replicates held 0.5 ug DNA, tumor or normal breast around 1.5 ug, two each. Only in-frame clones appear in the TCRdb table, and some are missing; sequencing was by immunoSEQ multiplex PCR. The sample lists about 36,000 clones, approximately 74% occurring once. V lost 1 base and J lost 7, with 10 bases in between. Germline V gene sequence: CDR1 SGHAT, CDR2 FQNNGV. The CDR3 extends over 13 amino acids. This clone was observed once. Sample: blood. The clonotype was recovered from a person between 55 and 69 years old with breast cancer. The gene calls are TRBV11-2 and TRBJ1-2, with a tentative D call TRBD1 (5 bases). The CDR3, as DNA: TGTGCCAGCAGCTTAGGACAGAGAGGTGGCTACACCTTC. This translates into CASSLGQRGGYTF.